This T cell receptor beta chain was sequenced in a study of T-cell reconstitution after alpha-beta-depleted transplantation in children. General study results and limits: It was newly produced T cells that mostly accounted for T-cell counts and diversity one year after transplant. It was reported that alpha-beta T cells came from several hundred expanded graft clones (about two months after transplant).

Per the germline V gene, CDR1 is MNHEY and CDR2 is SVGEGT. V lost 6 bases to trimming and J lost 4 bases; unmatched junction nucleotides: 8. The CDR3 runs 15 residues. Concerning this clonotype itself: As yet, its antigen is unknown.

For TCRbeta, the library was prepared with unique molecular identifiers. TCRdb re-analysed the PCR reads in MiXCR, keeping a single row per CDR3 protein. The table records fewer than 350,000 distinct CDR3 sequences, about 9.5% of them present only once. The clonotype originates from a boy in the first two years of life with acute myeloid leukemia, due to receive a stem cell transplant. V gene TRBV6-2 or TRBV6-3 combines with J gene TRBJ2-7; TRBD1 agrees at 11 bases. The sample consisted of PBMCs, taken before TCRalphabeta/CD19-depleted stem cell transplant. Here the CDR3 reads CASSYGRDRGYEQYF. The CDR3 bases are TGTGCCAGCAGCTACGGACGGGACAGGGGGTACGAGCAGTACTTC.